Described below is a single T cell receptor (beta chain) sequence and its context. Its cognate antigen is unknown. Gene and germline names: mouse. These data are taken from a study of tissue T cells after allogeneic stem cell transplantation. Findings and caveats of the study: Only a limited share of tissue TCRs appeared in blood or spleen. Across patients, clones rarely overlapped, yet motif clusters were shared tissue-specifically. The study did not identify alloreactive or antigen-specific tissue TCRs, and some clones might be persisting host cells.

Sequencing of TCRbeta CDR3 at survey depth gave sequences and template counts. Repertoires were generated with immunoSEQ multiplex PCR, while TCRdb's copy carries only in-frame clones and drops some. Here the sample spans about 22,000 clones, over 60% being singletons. This sequence was found in a female BALB/c mouse in good health. This strain's MHC haplotype is H2-d. Sequenced: spleen.

The CDR3 reads CASGANTEVFF. The sequenced part of the CDR3 DNA is TGTGCCAGCGGTGCAAACACAGAAGTCTTC. The rearrangement uses TRBV13-2 and TRBJ1-1; unclear D gene. The DNA ends 1 residue before the CDR3 does, and the rest of the CDR3 is filled in from the germline J gene. The germline V and J ends were trimmed by 3 bases and 0 bases, with 0 bases remaining between them. The CDR3 extends over 11 amino acids. CDR1 NNHNN and CDR2 SYGAGS come from the germline V gene (reference sequence).